What follows are 3 T cell receptor beta chains derived from one specimen sequenced in a study of spatial heterogeneity in lung cancer. These TCRs' antigens remain unknown. Study outcomes and limitations: Counts that tracked tumor mutation counts were those of expanded intratumoral alpha and beta TCRs.

TCRdb processed the 5' RACE reads anew with MiXCR; each CDR3 protein has one entry. This table holds over a thousand distinct CDR3 sequences, over 7.5% found once. As to time point: sample taken at primary tumor resection. The starting material was lung tumor tissue, obtained at surgery. These receptors were collected from a female donor with early-stage non-small cell lung cancer.

This clonotype is categorized as medium-sized. This beta chain is an off-target read within a library intended for alpha chains, so its frequency means little. The V and J genes are TRBV29-1 and TRBJ1-1, with TRBD1 matching 9 bases. Germline V gene data show CDR1 as SQVTM and CDR2 as ANQGSEA. The CDR3 spans 12 residues. Trimming took 7 bases from V and 5 from J; bases not matched to a gene: 5. CDR3 coding DNA: TGCAGCGCCGGGACAGGGTGGACTGAAGCTTTCTTT. Translating gives CSAGTGWTEAFF. Full variable domain (missing parts from reference TRBV29-1 and TRBJ1-1): SAVISQKPSRDICQRGTSLTIQCQVDSQVTMMFWYRQQPGQSLTLIATANQGSEATYESGFVIDKFPISRPNLTFSTLTVSNMSPEDSSIYLCSAGTGWTEAFFGQGTRLTVV.

Judged by abundance, this clonotype is medium-sized. As an off-target read in a library built for alpha chains, this beta chain has a frequency of little significance. The chain employs TRBV6-1 and TRBJ1-5; D ambiguous. V was pared by 4 bases and J by 0 bases, with 7 bases between. Germline CDR1 reads MNHNS; CDR2 reads SASEGT. The CDR3 runs to 14 residues. The CDR3 DNA is TGTGCCAGCAGTGCGACACATAGCAATCAGCCCCAGCATTTT. Its protein is CASSATHSNQPQHF.

In its sample, this clonotype is medium-sized. A library made for alpha chains picked up this beta chain off target, so its size means little. The gene calls are TRBV5-6 and TRBJ2-1, with TRBD1 matching 7 bases. Germline V gene data show CDR1 as SGHDT and CDR2 as YYEEEE. V was pared by 0 bases and J by 4 bases, with 7 bases of the junction left unmatched. The CDR3 has 16 residues. The CDR3 spells CASSLAVWDRYNEQFF. Written as DNA, the CDR3 is TGTGCCAGCAGCTTGGCGGTTTGGGACAGATACAATGAGCAGTTCTTC.